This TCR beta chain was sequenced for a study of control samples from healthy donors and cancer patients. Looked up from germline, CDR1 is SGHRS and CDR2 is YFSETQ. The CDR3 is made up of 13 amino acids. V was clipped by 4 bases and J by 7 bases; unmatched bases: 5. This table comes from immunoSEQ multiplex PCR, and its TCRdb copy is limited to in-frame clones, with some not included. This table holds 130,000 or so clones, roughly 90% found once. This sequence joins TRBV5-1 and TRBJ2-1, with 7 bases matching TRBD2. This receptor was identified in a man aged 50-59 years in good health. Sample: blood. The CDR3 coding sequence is TGCGCCAGCAGCGGGCTACTAGCGAATGAGCAGTTCTTC. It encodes CASSGLLANEQFF.